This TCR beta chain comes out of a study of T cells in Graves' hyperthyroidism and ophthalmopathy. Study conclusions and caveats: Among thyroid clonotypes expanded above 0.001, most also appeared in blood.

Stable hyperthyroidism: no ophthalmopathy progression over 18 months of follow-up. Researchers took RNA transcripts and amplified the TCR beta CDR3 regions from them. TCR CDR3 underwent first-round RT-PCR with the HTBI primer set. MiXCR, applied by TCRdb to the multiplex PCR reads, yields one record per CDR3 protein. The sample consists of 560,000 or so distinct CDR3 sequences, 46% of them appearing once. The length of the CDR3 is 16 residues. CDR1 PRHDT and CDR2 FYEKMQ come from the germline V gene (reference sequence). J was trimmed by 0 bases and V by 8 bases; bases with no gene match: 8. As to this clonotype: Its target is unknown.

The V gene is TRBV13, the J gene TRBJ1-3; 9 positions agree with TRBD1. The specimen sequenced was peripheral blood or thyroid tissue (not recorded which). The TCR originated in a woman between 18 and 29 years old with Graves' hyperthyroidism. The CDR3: CASEDRGILSGNTIYF. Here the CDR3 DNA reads TGTGCCAGCGAGGACAGGGGTATCCTCTCTGGAAACACCATATATTTT.